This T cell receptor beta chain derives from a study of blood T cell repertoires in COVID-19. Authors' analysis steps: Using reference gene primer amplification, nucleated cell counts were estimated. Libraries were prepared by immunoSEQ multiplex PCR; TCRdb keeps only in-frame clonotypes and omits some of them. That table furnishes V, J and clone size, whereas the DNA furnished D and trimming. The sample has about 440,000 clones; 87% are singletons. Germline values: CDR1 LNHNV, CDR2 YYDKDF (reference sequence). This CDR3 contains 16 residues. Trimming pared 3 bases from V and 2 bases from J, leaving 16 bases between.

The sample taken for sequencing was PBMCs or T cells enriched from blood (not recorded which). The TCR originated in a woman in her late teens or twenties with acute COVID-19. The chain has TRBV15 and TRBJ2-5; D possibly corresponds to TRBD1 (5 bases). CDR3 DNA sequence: TGTGCCACCAGCAGTGGGGTACAGGTTAGACAAGAGACCCAGTACTTC. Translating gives CATSSGVQVRQETQYF.